The rows below give T cell receptor beta chains drawn from one sample of a study of regulatory T cells in long-lasting Graves disease. TCRdb reprocessed the multiplex PCR reads via MiXCR and lists one record per CDR3 protein. This repertoire shows 350,000 to 400,000 distinct CDR3 sequences, roughly 17% found once; its top ten account for roughly a fifth. This sample was also put to use in a study of T cells in Graves' hyperthyroidism and ophthalmopathy.

Material: peripheral blood mononuclear cells (PBMCs), obtained at new diagnosis, from a patient treated with antithyroid drugs. The receptors shown here come from a woman under 30 with Graves disease. Both conserved end residues are trimmed from each CDR3.

v_call cdr3_aa
TRBV19 ASSIGRTGAGELF
TRBV7-9 ASRPQGNEKLF
TRBV5-1 ASSLDGTGRIDTQY
TRBV18 ASSQDRAGNQPQH
TRBV3-1 ASTQGQGTRSPLH
TRBV7-9 ASSRSGRREHNTIY
TRBV5-1 ASSPNEGPGGYT
TRBV20-1 SARVAEGQPQH
TRBV11-2 ASSLDSYTGELF
TRBV5-1 ARKFDGAAGNTIN
TRBV5-1 ASSYDRSDSPLH
TRBV10-3 AISEVRGGGNEQF
TRBV28 ASSVNPRAYEQY
TRBV28 ASSFGGRSVPYGYT
TRBV6-5 ASSYRDKQPQH
TRBV15 ATSTAELNEQF
TRBV6-1 ASSEVRDTEAF
TRBV27 ASRTGSGTSAPTDTQY
TRBV10-3 AIHSGGASETQY
TRBV25-1 ASSPPGPGGYEQY
TRBV19 ASNRGDTGELF
TRBV20-1 SVRQGNYEQY